The 4 T cell receptor beta chains below all came from one sample that was sequenced in a study of control samples from healthy donors and cancer patients. The protocol was immunoSEQ multiplex PCR, while the TCRdb copy is restricted to in-frame clones and leaves out a portion. This table has 150,000 to 200,000 clones, roughly 91% appearing once. Sequenced input: blood. These receptors originate from a young woman in good health.

This clone has just one count. Other DNA sequences of this sample code for an identical CDR3. This chain connects TRBV4-2 to TRBJ2-3, with 13 bases that match TRBD2. Germline CDR1 is LGHNA and CDR2 is YNFKEQ. This CDR3 region has 15 residues. Trimming at V came to 1 base and at J to 5 bases, leaving 0 bases not matched to a gene. The CDR3, as DNA: TGTGCCAGCAGCCAAGGACTAGCGGGAGGAGATACGCAGTATTTT. Translation gives CASSQGLAGGDTQYF.

The CDR3 region is CASSLTGVGEQYF. As DNA, the CDR3 is TGTGCCAGCAGCTTAACGGGGGTGGGAGAGCAGTACTTC. This chain uses TRBV7-9 with TRBJ2-7, with TRBD2 as a possible D gene (6 bases). This CDR3 comprises 13 residues. Germline values: CDR1 SEHNR, CDR2 FQNEAQ (reference sequence). The V end lost 2 bases, the J end lost 7 bases, and 12 bases lay between the germline ends.

Here the CDR3 reads CASSQELQGNQPQHF. Here the CDR3 DNA reads TGCGCCAGCAGCCAAGAATTACAGGGTAATCAGCCCCAGCATTTT. The chain recombines TRBV4-3 with TRBJ1-5; D is perhaps TRBD1 (6 bases). V was clipped by 0 bases and J by 4 bases, with 10 bases between them. The CDR3 runs 15 residues. Per germline, CDR1 LGHNA and CDR2 YSLEER.

The V call is TRBV9, the J call TRBJ1-1; possible D gene TRBD1, 5 bases. The CDR3 contains 14 residues. Germline assignment: CDR1 SGDLS and CDR2 YYNGEE. The ends were cut back, 1 base at V and 1 base at J, with 8 bases in the middle. The CDR3 reads CASSVSGQNTEAFF. The DNA for the CDR3 is TGTGCCAGCAGCGTATCCGGACAGAACACTGAAGCTTTCTTT.